This section outlines one TCR beta chain sequence together with its context. What it binds is not known. A read error may produce the germline difference seen at one junction end. The record originates from a study of cytomegalovirus exposure and HLA in healthy donors. The CDR3 has 13 residues. The germline gives CDR1 SEHNR, CDR2 FQNEAQ (reference sequence). PCR primers comprised 60 Vbeta and 13 Jbeta primers. This table comes from immunoSEQ multiplex PCR, and its TCRdb copy is limited to in-frame clones, with some not included. The repertoire consists of 120,000 to 150,000 clones, with over 75% occurring once and the leading ten covering 2.5% to 3%. Study-wide points: Sequence variants that were highly shared formed a cluster that was likely a sequencing artifact. Presence/absence comparisons presumed near-even sequencing depth among donors. Most TCRs appeared rarely, but some public TCRs recurred in many donors.

The material sequenced was PBMCs. V gene TRBV7-9 combines with J gene TRBJ1-3; D unclear. This receptor was obtained from a woman aged 25 to 45 in good health and CMV-seronegative. In nucleotides, the CDR3 is TGTTCCAGCAGCTTTATGTCTGGAAACACCATATATTTT. This encodes CSSSFMSGNTIYF.